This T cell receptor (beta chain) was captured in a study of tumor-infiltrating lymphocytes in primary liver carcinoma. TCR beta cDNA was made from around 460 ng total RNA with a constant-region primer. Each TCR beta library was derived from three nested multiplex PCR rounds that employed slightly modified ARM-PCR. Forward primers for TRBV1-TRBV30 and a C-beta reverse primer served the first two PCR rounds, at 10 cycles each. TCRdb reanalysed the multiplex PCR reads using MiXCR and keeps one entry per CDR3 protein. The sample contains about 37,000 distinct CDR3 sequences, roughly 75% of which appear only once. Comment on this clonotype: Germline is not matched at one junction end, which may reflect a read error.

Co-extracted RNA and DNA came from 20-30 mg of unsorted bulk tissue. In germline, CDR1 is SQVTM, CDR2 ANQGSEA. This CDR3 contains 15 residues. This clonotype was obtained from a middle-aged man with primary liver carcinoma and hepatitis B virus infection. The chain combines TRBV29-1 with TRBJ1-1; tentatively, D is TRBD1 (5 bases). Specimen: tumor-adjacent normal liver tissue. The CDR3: CSGEQEGYQNTEDSF. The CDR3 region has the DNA TGCAGCGGGGAACAGGAAGGCTATCAGAACACTGAAGATTCCTTT.